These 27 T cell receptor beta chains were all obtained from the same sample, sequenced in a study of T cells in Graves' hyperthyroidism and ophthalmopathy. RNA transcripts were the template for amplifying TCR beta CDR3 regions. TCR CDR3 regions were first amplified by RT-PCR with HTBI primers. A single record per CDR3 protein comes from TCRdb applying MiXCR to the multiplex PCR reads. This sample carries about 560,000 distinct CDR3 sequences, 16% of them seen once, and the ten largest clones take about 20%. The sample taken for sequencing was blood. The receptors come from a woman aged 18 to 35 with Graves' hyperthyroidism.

The chain's CDR3 is CSAWTAATNEKLFF. The CDR3, as DNA: TGCAGTGCTTGGACAGCAGCAACTAATGAAAAACTGTTTTTT. V gene TRBV20-1 combines with J gene TRBJ1-4; perhaps TRBD1 as D (6 bases). The V gene's germline CDR1 is DFQATT and CDR2 SNEGSKA (reference sequence). V lost 5 bases, J lost 0 bases, and 10 bases lay in between. This CDR3 is 14 amino acids long.

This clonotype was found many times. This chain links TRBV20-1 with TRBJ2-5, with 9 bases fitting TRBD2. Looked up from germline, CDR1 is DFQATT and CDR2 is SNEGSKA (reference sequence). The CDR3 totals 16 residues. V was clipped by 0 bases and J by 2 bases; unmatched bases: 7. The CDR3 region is CSARDGRLAAQETQYF. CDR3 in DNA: TGCAGTGCTAGAGATGGGAGACTAGCGGCACAAGAGACCCAGTACTTC.

The CDR3 sequence: CASSLSTGSNEKLFF. The CDR3 DNA reads TGTGCCAGCAGCTTATCGACAGGGTCTAATGAAAAACTGTTTTTT. The genes are TRBV7-8 and TRBJ1-4; 7 bases agree with TRBD1. Germline V gives CDR1 SGHVS, CDR2 FQNEAQ. The CDR3 consists of 15 residues. V gave up 2 bases and J gave up 3 bases; unmatched junction bases: 3.

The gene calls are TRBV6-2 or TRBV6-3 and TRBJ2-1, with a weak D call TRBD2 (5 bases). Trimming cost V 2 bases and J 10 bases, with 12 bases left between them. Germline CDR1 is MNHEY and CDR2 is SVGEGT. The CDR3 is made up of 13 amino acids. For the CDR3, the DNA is TGTGCCAGCAGTTACATAAGCGGACCGGAGCAGTTCTTC. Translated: CASSYISGPEQFF.

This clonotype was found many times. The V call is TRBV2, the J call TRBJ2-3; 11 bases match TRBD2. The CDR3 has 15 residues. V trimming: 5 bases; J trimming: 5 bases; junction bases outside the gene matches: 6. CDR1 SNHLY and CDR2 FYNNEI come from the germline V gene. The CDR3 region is CASSSSGGPGDTQYF. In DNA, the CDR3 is TGTGCCAGCAGTTCTAGCGGGGGGCCAGGAGATACGCAGTATTTT.

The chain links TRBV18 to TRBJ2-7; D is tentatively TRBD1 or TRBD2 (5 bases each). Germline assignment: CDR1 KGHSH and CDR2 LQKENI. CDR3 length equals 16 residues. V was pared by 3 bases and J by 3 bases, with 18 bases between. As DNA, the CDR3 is TGTGCCAGCTCACCGCGGAGAGGGGTAGTTTTCTACGAGCAGTACTTC. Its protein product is CASSPRRGVVFYEQYF.

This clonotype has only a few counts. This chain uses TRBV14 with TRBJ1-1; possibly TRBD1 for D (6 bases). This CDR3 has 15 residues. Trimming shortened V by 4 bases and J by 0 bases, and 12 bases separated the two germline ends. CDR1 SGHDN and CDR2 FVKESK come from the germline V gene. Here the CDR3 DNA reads TGTGCCAGCAGCCCTAGGACAGTTATGAACACTGAAGCTTTCTTT. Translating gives CASSPRTVMNTEAFF. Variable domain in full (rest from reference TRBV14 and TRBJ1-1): EAGVTQFPSHSVIEKGQTVTLRCDPISGHDNLYWYRRVMGKEIKFLLHFVKESKQDESGMPNNRFLAERTGGTYSTLKVQPAELEDSGVYFCASSPRTVMNTEAFFGQGTRLTVV.

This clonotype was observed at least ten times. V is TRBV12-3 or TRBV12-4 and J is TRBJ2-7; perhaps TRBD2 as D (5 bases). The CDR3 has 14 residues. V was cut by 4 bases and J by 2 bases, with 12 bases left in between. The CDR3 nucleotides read TGTGCCAGCAGTTGGGGAGCGCTCACCTACGAGCAGTACTTC. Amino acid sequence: CASSWGALTYEQYF.

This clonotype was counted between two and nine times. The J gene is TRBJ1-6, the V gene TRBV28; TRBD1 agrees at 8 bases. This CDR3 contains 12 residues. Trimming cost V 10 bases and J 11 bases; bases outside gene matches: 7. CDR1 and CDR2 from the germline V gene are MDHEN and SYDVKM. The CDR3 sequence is CATGTGVPPLHF. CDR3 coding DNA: TGTGCCACCGGGACAGGAGTACCACCCCTCCACTTT.

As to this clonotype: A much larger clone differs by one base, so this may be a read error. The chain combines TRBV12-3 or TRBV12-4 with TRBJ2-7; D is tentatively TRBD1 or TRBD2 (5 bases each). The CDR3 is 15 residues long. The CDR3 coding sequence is TGTGCCAACAGTGGCTCCGGGGCCTACTCCTACGAGCAGTACTTC. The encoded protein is CANSGSGAYSYEQYF.

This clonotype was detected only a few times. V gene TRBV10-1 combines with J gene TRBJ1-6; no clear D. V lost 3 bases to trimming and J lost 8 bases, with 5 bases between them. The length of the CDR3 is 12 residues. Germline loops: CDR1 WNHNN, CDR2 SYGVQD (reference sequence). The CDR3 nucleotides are TGCGCCAGCAGTGATTGGGATTCACCCCTCCACTTT. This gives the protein CASSDWDSPLHF.

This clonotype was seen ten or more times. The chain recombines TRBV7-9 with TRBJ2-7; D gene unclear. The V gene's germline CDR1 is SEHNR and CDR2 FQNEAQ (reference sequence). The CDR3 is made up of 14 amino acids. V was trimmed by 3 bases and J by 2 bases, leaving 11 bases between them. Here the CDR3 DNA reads TGTGCCAGCAGCTTGTCACCAGGTCCCTACGAGCAGTACTTC. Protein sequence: CASSLSPGPYEQYF.

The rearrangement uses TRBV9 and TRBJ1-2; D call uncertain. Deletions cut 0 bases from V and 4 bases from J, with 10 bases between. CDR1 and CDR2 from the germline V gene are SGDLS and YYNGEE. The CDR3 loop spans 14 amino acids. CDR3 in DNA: TGTGCCAGCAGCGTAGCCACCTCCACCTATGGCTACACCTTC. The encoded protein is CASSVATSTYGYTF.

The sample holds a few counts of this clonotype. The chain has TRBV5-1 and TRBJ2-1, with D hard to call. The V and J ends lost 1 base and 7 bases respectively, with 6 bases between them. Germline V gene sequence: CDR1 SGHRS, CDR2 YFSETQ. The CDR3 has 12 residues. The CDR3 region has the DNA TGCGCCAGCAGCTTGCTCAATAATGAGCAGTTCTTC. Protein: CASSLLNNEQFF.

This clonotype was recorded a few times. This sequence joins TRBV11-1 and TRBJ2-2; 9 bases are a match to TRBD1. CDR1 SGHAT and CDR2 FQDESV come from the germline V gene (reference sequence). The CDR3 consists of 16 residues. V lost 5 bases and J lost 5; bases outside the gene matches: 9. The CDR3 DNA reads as TGTGCCAGCAGCCGGACGGACAGGGGAGGTACCGGGGAGCTGTTTTTT. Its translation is CASSRTDRGGTGELFF.

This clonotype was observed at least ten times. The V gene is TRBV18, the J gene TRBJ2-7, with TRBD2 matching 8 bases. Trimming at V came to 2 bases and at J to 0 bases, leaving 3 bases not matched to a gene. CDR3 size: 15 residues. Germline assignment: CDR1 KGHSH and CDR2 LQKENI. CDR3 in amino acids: CASSPTSGPSYEQYF. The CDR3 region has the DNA TGTGCCAGCTCACCAACTAGCGGTCCCTCCTACGAGCAGTACTTC.

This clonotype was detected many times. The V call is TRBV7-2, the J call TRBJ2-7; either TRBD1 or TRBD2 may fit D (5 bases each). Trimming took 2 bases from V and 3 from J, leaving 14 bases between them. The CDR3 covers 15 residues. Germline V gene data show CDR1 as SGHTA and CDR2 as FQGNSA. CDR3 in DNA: TGTGCCAGCAGCTTAATTCTCGACAGCGGCTACGAGCAGTACTTC. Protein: CASSLILDSGYEQYF.

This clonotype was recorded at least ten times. CDR3 in amino acids: CATSPVAGTRFTDTQYF. Here the CDR3 DNA reads TGTGCCACCAGCCCCGTCGCCGGGACTAGATTTACAGATACGCAGTATTTT. J is TRBJ2-3 and V is TRBV15; 8 bases align to TRBD2. There are 17 residues in the CDR3. CDR1 is LNHNV, CDR2 YYDKDF, per germline (reference sequence). V trimming: 5 bases; J trimming: 3 bases; junction bases outside the gene matches: 13.

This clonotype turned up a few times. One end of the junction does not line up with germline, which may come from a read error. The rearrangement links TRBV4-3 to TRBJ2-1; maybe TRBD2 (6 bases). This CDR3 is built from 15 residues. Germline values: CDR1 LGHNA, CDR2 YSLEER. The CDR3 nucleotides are TGCGCCGGCAGCCAAGATTTGGGACTTGGCAATGAGCAGTTCTTC. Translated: CAGSQDLGLGNEQFF.

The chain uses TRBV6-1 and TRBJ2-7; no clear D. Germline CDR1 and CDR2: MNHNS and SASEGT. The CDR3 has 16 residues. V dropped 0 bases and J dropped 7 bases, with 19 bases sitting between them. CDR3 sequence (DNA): TGTGCCAGCAGTGAAGCACCGGACCATCCTCGGGCGGAGCAGTACTTC. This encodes CASSEAPDHPRAEQYF.

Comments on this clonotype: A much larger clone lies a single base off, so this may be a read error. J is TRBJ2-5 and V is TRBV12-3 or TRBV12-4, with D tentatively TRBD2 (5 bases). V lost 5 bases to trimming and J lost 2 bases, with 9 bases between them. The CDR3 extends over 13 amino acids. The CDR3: CASSMRAQETQYF. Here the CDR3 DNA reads TGTGCCAGCAGTATGAGGGCTCAAGAGACCCAGTACTTC.

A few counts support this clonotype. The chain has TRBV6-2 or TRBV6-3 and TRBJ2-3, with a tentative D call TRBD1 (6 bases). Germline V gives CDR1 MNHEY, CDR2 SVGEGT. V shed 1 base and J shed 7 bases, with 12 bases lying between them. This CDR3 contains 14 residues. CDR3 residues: CASSYFGQINTQYF. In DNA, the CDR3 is TGTGCCAGCAGTTACTTCGGACAGATCAATACGCAGTATTTT.

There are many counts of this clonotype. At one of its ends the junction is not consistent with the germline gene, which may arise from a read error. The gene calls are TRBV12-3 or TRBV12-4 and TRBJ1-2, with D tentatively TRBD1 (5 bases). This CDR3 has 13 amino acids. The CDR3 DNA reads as TGCGCCAGCAGCTTGCAGGGCTCCTATGGCTACACCTTC. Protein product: CASSLQGSYGYTF.

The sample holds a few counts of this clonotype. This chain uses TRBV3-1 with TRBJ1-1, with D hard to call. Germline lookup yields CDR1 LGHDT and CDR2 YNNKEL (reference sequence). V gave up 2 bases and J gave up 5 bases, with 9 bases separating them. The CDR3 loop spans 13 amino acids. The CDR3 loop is CASSQLRRTEAFF. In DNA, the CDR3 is TGTGCCAGCAGCCAACTCCGGAGGACTGAAGCTTTCTTT.

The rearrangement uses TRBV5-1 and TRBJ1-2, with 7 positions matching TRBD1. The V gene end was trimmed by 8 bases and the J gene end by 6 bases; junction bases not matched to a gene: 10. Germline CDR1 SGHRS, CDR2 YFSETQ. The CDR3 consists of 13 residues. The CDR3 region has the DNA TGCGCCAGTTCGGGACAGTTCAATGATGGCTACACCTTC. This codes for CASSGQFNDGYTF. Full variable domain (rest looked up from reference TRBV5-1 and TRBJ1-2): KAGVTQTPRYLIKTRGQQVTLSCSPISGHRSVSWYQQTPGQGLQFLFEYFSETQRNKGNFPGRFSGRQFSNSRSEMNVSTLELGDSALYLCASSGQFNDGYTFGSGTRLTVV.

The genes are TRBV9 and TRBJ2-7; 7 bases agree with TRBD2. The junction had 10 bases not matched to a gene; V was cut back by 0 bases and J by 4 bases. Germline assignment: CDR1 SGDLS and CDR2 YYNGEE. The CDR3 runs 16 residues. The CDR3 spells CASSVAGRALAYEQYF. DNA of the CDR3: TGTGCCAGCAGCGTAGCAGGGAGGGCCCTAGCTTACGAGCAGTACTTC. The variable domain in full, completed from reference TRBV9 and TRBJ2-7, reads DSGVTQTPKHLITATGQRVTLRCSPRSGDLSVYWYQQSLDQGLQFLIQYYNGEERAKGNILERFSAQQFPDLHSELNLSSLELGDSALYFCASSVAGRALAYEQYFGPGTRLTVT.

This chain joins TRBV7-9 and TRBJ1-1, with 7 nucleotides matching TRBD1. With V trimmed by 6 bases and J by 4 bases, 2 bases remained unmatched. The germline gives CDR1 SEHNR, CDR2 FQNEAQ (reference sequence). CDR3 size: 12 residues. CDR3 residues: CASRGQPTEAFF. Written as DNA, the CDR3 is TGTGCCAGCAGGGGACAGCCCACTGAAGCTTTCTTT.